This T cell receptor (beta chain) was sequenced in a study of T-cell reconstitution after alpha-beta-depleted transplantation in children. This clonotype showed up many times. The authors prepared the TCRbeta library with unique molecular identifiers. In TCRdb, the PCR reads were re-called with MiXCR into one record per CDR3 protein. This repertoire shows over 200,000 distinct CDR3 sequences, approximately 10% found once; its top ten account for about 6%. The CDR3 has 15 residues. Unmatched junction bases numbered 6, after V lost 1 base and J lost 3 bases. Germline V gene data show CDR1 as LNHDA and CDR2 as SQIVND (reference sequence).

This chain connects TRBV19 to TRBJ2-7, with 7 bases lining up with TRBD1. This TCR derives from a human donor who donated a stem cell graft to a child with acute lymphoblastic leukemia. Here the sequenced sample was PBMCs from the stem cell graft donor, taken from the stem cell graft. The CDR3 DNA follows: TGTGCCAGTAGTATAGCAACAGGGACAGACTACGAGCAGTACTTC. This encodes CASSIATGTDYEQYF.